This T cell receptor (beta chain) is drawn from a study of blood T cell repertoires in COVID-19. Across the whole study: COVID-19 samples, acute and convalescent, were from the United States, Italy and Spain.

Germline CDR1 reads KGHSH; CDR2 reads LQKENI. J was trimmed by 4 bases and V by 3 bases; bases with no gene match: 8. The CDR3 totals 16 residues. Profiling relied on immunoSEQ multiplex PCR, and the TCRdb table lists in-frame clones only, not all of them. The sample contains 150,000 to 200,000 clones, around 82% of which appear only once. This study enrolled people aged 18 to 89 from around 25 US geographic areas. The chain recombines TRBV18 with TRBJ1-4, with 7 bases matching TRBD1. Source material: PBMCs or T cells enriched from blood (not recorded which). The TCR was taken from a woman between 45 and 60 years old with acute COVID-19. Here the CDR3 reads CASSPTRQGGNEKLFF. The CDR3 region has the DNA TGTGCCAGCTCACCTACCCGACAGGGCGGTAATGAAAAACTGTTTTTT.